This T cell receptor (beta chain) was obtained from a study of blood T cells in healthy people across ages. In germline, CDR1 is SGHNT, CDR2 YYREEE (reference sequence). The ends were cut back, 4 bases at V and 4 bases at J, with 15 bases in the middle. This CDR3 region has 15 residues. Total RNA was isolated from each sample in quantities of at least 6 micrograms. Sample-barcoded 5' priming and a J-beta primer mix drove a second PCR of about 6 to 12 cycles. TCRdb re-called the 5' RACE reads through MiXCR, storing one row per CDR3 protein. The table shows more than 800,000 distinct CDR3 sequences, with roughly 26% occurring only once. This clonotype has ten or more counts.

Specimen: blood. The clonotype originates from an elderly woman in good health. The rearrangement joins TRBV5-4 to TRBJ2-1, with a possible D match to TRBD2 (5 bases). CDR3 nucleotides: TGTGCCAGCAGCGGGGTGACTACCGGTTACAATGAGCAGTTCTTC. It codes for CASSGVTTGYNEQFF.